The clone carrying this TCR beta chain was counted once. Study processing details: Amplification of reference gene primers provided the estimated nucleated cell counts. The table came from immunoSEQ multiplex PCR; TCRdb's copy has only in-frame clones and leaves some out. That table gives V, J and clone size, and the DNA gave D and trimming. This sample has about 200,000 clones, with 75% to 90% found just once. This specimen comes from a study of blood T cell repertoires in COVID-19. The V gene end was trimmed by 6 bases and the J gene end by 2 bases; junction bases not matched to a gene: 6. CDR3 length equals 14 residues. Per germline, CDR1 SGHDN and CDR2 FVKESK.

The TCR sequence derives from a woman of 80 years or more with COVID-19, enrolled during active disease. Sequencing was performed on peripheral blood. This chain connects TRBV14 to TRBJ2-5; 7 bases match TRBD1. CDR3 in amino acids: CASSNNRGQETQYF. Here the CDR3 DNA reads TGTGCCAGCAGTAATAACAGGGGTCAAGAGACCCAGTACTTC.